This is a list of T cell receptor beta chains from one sample in a study of blood T cell repertoires in COVID-19. Assay used: immunoSEQ multiplex PCR; TCRdb lists only in-frame clones, some missing. The sample lists around 310,000 clones, nearly 90% occurring once. Material for sequencing was peripheral blood. These receptors were taken from a woman between 40 and 55 years old with COVID-19, enrolled during active disease. CDR3s include the opening cysteine and the closing phenylalanine or tryptophan. The order of the fields is clone size, D gene, V gene, J gene, CDR3 protein, CDR3 DNA. D genes are given only for firm matches. Some rows mark clone size as missing; the rest say once, few, many or name a class of expanded clone.

NA	NA	TRBV6-1	TRBJ2-7	CASSEVADSYEQYF	TGTGCCAGCAGTGAAGTGGCGGACTCCTACGAGCAGTACTTC
NA	NA	TRBV10-3	TRBJ1-6	CAISEFLQGSSPLHF	TGTGCCATCAGTGAGTTCCTACAGGGTAGTTCACCCCTCCACTTT
NA	TRBD1	TRBV28	TRBJ1-5	CASSFPGQGFRNQPQHF	TGTGCCAGCAGTTTTCCGGGACAGGGGTTTCGCAATCAGCCCCAGCATTTT
NA	TRBD1	TRBV15	TRBJ2-2	CATSRDRAAGELFF	TGTGCCACCAGCAGGGACAGGGCAGCCGGGGAGCTGTTTTTT
NA	NA	TRBV18	TRBJ2-7	CASSPVERSDYEQYF	TGTGCCAGCTCCCCAGTAGAAAGGAGCGACTACGAGCAGTACTTC
NA	NA	TRBV6-2/TRBV6-3	TRBJ1-2	CASSYLAGESAGYTF	TGTGCCAGCAGTTACTTGGCAGGGGAGAGCGCGGGCTACACCTTC
once	TRBD2	TRBV4-2	TRBJ2-7	CASSQVKGSGGAYEQYF	TGTGCCAGCAGCCAAGTGAAGGGTAGCGGGGGGGCCTACGAGCAGTACTTC
NA	NA	TRBV28	TRBJ2-7	CASSSRSRGEQYF	TGTGCCAGCAGTTCGCGGAGCCGGGGAGAGCAGTACTTC
NA	NA	TRBV7-9	TRBJ1-3	CASSLGRVSRNTIYF	TGTGCCAGCAGCTTAGGACGGGTTTCCAGAAACACCATATATTTT
NA	NA	TRBV28	TRBJ2-7	CASRRGELSYEQYF	TGTGCCAGCAGAAGGGGCGAACTTTCCTACGAGCAGTACTTC
NA	TRBD1	TRBV7-9	TRBJ1-5	CASSLTGGQNQPQHF	TGTGCCAGCAGCTTAACAGGGGGCCAAAATCAGCCCCAGCATTTT
NA	NA	TRBV5-4	TRBJ2-5	CASSLGQIQETQYF	TGTGCCAGCAGCTTAGGACAGATTCAAGAGACCCAGTACTTC
once	NA	TRBV5-4	TRBJ1-3	CASGAGGNTIYF	TGTGCCAGCGGGGCAGGGGGAAACACCATATATTTT
NA	TRBD1	TRBV7-9	TRBJ1-1	CASSSDRVSEAFF	TGTGCCAGCAGCTCGGACAGGGTCTCTGAAGCTTTCTTT
NA	NA	TRBV9	TRBJ1-1	CASSVGQSMNTEAFF	TGTGCCAGCAGCGTAGGACAGAGCATGAACACTGAAGCTTTCTTT
NA	TRBD1	TRBV6-2/TRBV6-3	TRBJ1-5	CASSPRGTGFRQPQHF	TGTGCCAGCAGCCCTCGAGGGACAGGGTTCAGGCAGCCCCAGCATTTT
NA	TRBD2	TRBV5-4	TRBJ2-1	CASSWGLAGVGEQFF	TGTGCCAGCAGCTGGGGACTAGCGGGGGTTGGTGAGCAGTTCTTC
NA	NA	TRBV4-2	TRBJ1-2	CASSQEQAYGYTF	TGTGCCAGCAGCCAAGAACAGGCCTATGGCTACACCTTC
NA	NA	TRBV9	TRBJ2-1	CASSTRAYNEQFF	TGTGCCAGCAGCACCAGGGCCTACAATGAGCAGTTCTTC
NA	NA	TRBV5-1	TRBJ1-1	CASSGQLNTEAFF	TGCGCCAGCAGCGGACAGTTGAACACTGAAGCTTTCTTT
NA	NA	TRBV10-3	TRBJ1-1	CAIKGGPNTEAFF	TGTGCCATCAAAGGAGGGCCGAACACTGAAGCTTTCTTT
NA	TRBD2	TRBV11-2	TRBJ2-7	CASSLGTSGSRSNEQYF	TGTGCCAGCAGCTTAGGGACTAGCGGGAGTAGGAGTAACGAGCAGTACTTC
once	NA	TRBV30	TRBJ1-1	CAWRGGGYTEAFF	TGTGCCTGGAGAGGGGGGGGGTACACTGAAGCTTTCTTT
NA	NA	TRBV7-6	TRBJ1-4	CASSLNFNEKLFF	TGTGCCAGCAGCTTGAACTTTAATGAAAAACTGTTTTTT
NA	NA	TRBV12-2	TRBJ2-7	CASRLARTSPSYEQYF	TGTGCAAGTCGCTTAGCCCGGACTAGTCCGTCCTACGAGCAGTACTTC
once	NA	TRBV6-2/TRBV6-3	TRBJ2-5	CASSSSTEKETQYF	TGTGCCAGCAGTTCCTCGACAGAAAAAGAGACCCAGTACTTC
NA	TRBD2	TRBV5-5	TRBJ2-7	CASSLGSAGRRSYEQYF	TGTGCCAGCAGCTTGGGTTCCGCCGGGAGGAGGTCCTACGAGCAGTACTTC
NA	NA	TRBV4-1	TRBJ2-7	CASRAVGKSSYEQYF	TGCGCCAGCAGAGCCGTGGGCAAGAGCTCCTACGAGCAGTACTTC
NA	TRBD1	TRBV30	TRBJ1-4	CAWSVRRGRLVKLFF	TGTGCCTGGAGTGTACGCAGGGGGCGACTCGTAAAACTGTTTTTT
NA	TRBD1	TRBV29-1	TRBJ1-2	CSVVDRNYGYTF	TGCAGCGTTGTGGACAGGAACTATGGCTACACCTTC
NA	NA	TRBV9	TRBJ1-3	CASSVDSGKPSGNTIYF	TGTGCCAGCAGCGTAGATTCAGGGAAACCCTCTGGAAACACCATATATTTT
NA	TRBD2	TRBV20-1	TRBJ2-7	CSASLGGGFSYEQYF	TGCAGTGCTAGTCTTGGGGGGGGTTTCTCCTACGAGCAGTACTTC
once	NA	TRBV7-9	TRBJ2-7	CASSFHRDGGEAYEQYF	TGTGCCAGCAGCTTTCACCGGGACGGAGGGGAGGCCTACGAGCAGTACTTC
NA	TRBD1	TRBV15	TRBJ2-3	CATSRERDRGDTQYF	TGTGCCACCAGCAGAGAACGGGACAGGGGAGATACGCAGTATTTT
NA	NA	TRBV4-3	TRBJ1-2	CASSQEGGDLNYGYTF	TGCGCCAGCAGCCAAGAGGGAGGGGACCTTAACTATGGCTACACCTTC
NA	NA	TRBV5-4	TRBJ2-3	CASSLLGGPADTQYF	TGTGCCAGCAGCTTGTTGGGGGGGCCAGCAGATACGCAGTATTTT
NA	TRBD1	TRBV7-2	TRBJ1-1	CASSLQGAPEAFF	TGTGCCAGCAGCTTACAGGGGGCCCCTGAAGCTTTCTTT
NA	NA	TRBV28	TRBJ2-1	CASSPPGGLGGNEQFF	TGTGCCAGCAGTCCCCCCGGGGGGCTGGGTGGCAATGAGCAGTTCTTC
NA	NA	TRBV7-6	TRBJ2-7	CASSLPHGGIGGITEQYF	TGTGCCAGCAGCTTACCCCATGGGGGGATTGGGGGGATTACCGAGCAGTACTTC
NA	NA	TRBV6-5	TRBJ1-5	CASSRTGIRPQHF	TGTGCCAGCAGTAGAACAGGGATTAGGCCCCAGCATTTT
once	TRBD2	TRBV30	TRBJ2-2	CAWSRGGWGRTGELFF	TGTGCCTGGAGTAGGGGAGGGTGGGGCAGGACCGGGGAGCTGTTTTTT
NA	TRBD1	TRBV11-3	TRBJ2-1	CASSLRDSSYNEQFF	TGTGCCAGCAGCTTAAGGGACAGCTCCTACAATGAGCAGTTCTTC
NA	NA	TRBV2	TRBJ2-4	CASRFTGSERLAKNIQYF	TGTGCCAGCAGGTTTACAGGCTCTGAACGACTAGCCAAAAACATTCAGTACTTC
NA	TRBD1	TRBV19	TRBJ2-2	CASLKDGTGSWNTGELFF	TGTGCCAGCCTGAAAGACGGGACAGGGAGCTGGAACACCGGGGAGCTGTTTTTT
NA	NA	TRBV19	TRBJ2-7	CASSIGGEQYF	TGTGCCAGTAGTATAGGAGGCGAGCAGTACTTC
NA	NA	TRBV5-1	TRBJ2-1	CASSLVLREPNEQFF	TGCGCCAGCAGCTTGGTACTAAGGGAGCCCAATGAGCAGTTCTTC
NA	NA	TRBV14	TRBJ1-4	CASSQVTGGRLEKLFF	TGTGCCAGCAGCCAAGTTACGGGTGGCCGGCTTGAAAAACTGTTTTTT
once	TRBD1	TRBV5-8	TRBJ1-5	CASSPRQGTSNQPQHF	TGTGCCAGCAGCCCAAGACAGGGCACCAGCAATCAGCCCCAGCATTTT
NA	NA	TRBV24-1	TRBJ2-1	CATSDPRDYNEQFF	TGTGCCACCAGTGATCCCCGGGACTACAATGAGCAGTTCTTC
NA	NA	TRBV28	TRBJ1-1	CASSFYGKYTEAFF	TGTGCCAGCAGTTTCTACGGGAAATACACTGAAGCTTTCTTT
NA	NA	TRBV7-2	TRBJ1-1	CASSATVPNTEAFF	TGTGCCAGCAGCGCGACAGTTCCTAACACTGAAGCTTTCTTT
once	NA	TRBV28	TRBJ2-3	CASSLGTGRGRDTQYF	TGTGCCAGCAGCCTAGGCACAGGGCGAGGTAGGGATACGCAGTATTTT
NA	TRBD2	TRBV4-3	TRBJ2-1	CASSQDPSGGIYNEQFF	TGCGCCAGCAGCCAAGATCCTAGCGGGGGGATCTACAATGAGCAGTTCTTC
NA	NA	TRBV19	TRBJ1-2	CASKRDLPYGYTF	TGTGCCAGTAAGAGGGACTTACCCTATGGCTACACCTTC
NA	NA	TRBV28	TRBJ1-2	CASSLIGQLGRGYTF	TGTGCCAGCAGCCTTATCGGGCAGCTAGGGAGGGGCTACACCTTC